This TCR beta chain comes out of a study of identical twins. Study observations and caveats: Low generation-probability sequences were in excess among twin-shared out-of-frame alpha sequences. Partial confounding of zero-insertion analyses by invariant MAIT and iNKT cells was possible.

From the 5' RACE reads, TCRdb called clonotypes with MiXCR, one entry per CDR3 protein. The sample has 1.5 million to 2 million distinct CDR3 sequences; around 29% are singletons. V shed 3 bases and J 8 bases; nucleotides not matched to a gene: 7. Germline V lookup: CDR1 DFQATT, CDR2 SNEGSKA (reference sequence). The CDR3 covers 13 residues. This clonotype was detected only a few times. Its antigen is undetermined. Sequencing was carried out using cord blood. J is TRBJ1-2 and V is TRBV20-1; 9 nucleotides align to TRBD1. This receptor was obtained from a newborn girl in good health. CDR3 loop: CSASVQGAEGYTF. The CDR3 nucleotides are TGCAGTGCTAGTGTACAGGGGGCTGAAGGCTACACCTTC.